Listed below are T cell receptor beta chains from one sample, sequenced in a study of shared clonotypes between healthy human individuals. TCRdb's table, derived via immunoSEQ multiplex PCR, lists solely in-frame clones and lacks some. The sample contains 950,000 to 1,100,000 clones, roughly 74% of which appear only once. The material sequenced was memory CD4+ T cells from PBMCs. These receptors all come from a man between 18 and 29 years old in good health. Some clones in this sample may be carry-over from other donors' samples. Each CDR3 is given with its conserved first and last residue. The order of the fields is D gene, clone size, J gene, V gene, CDR3 protein, CDR3 DNA. The D gene is left open where the match is weak. Clone size is given for some rows only: seen once, a few or many times, or a class if the clone is expanded.

>TRBD1|once|TRBJ1-2|TRBV19
CASRRGQGRFGYTF
TGTGCCAGTAGGAGGGGACAGGGCCGCTTCGGCTACACCTTC
>-|few|TRBJ2-1|TRBV7-8
CASSLLRVNEQFF
TGTGCCAGCAGCTTGTTGAGGGTAAATGAGCAGTTCTTC
>-|few|TRBJ1-6|TRBV27
CASSERGTIGSPLHF
TGTGCCAGCAGTGAAAGGGGCACGATCGGTTCACCCCTCCACTTT
>TRBD1|-|TRBJ2-1|TRBV19
CASRDRGSYEQFF
TGTGCCAGTAGGGACAGGGGGAGTTATGAGCAGTTCTTC
>TRBD1|few|TRBJ2-5|TRBV18
CASSPPGQKETQYF
TGTGCCAGCTCACCACCGGGACAGAAAGAGACCCAGTACTTC
>TRBD2|-|TRBJ2-1|TRBV4-2
CASSPLLKGLAPNEQFF
TGTGCCAGCAGCCCTTTATTAAAGGGACTAGCGCCTAATGAGCAGTTCTTC
>TRBD1|-|TRBJ1-1|TRBV6-1
CASSDLTGVTEAFF
TGTGCCAGCAGTGACCTGACAGGGGTCACTGAAGCTTTCTTT
>TRBD2|-|TRBJ2-1|TRBV5-4
CASSFVGGRGAYNEQFF
TGTGCCAGCAGCTTTGTGGGCGGGAGGGGGGCCTACAATGAGCAGTTCTTC
>-|-|TRBJ1-2|TRBV28
CASSPPTGIGYGYTF
TGTGCCAGCAGTCCACCCACAGGGATCGGCTATGGCTACACCTTC
>-|-|TRBJ1-5|TRBV4-1
CASSQEKGNQPQHF
TGCGCCAGCAGCCAAGAAAAGGGGAATCAGCCCCAGCATTTT
>TRBD1|few|TRBJ1-3|TRBV27
CASSSTGAGNTIYF
TGTGCCAGCAGTTCGACAGGGGCTGGAAACACCATATATTTT
>-|-|TRBJ2-7|TRBV6-1
CASMTYEQYF
TGTGCCAGCATGACCTACGAGCAGTACTTC
>-|-|TRBJ2-7|TRBV7-2
CASSFSSMGDVSSYEQYF
TGTGCCAGCAGCTTTTCGTCGATGGGGGACGTCTCCTCCTACGAGCAGTACTTC
>-|-|TRBJ2-3|TRBV5-1
CASSLAGSTDTQYF
TGCGCCAGCAGCTTGGCGGGTAGCACAGATACGCAGTATTTT
>-|-|TRBJ1-2|TRBV15
CATSRVAGSGGYTF
TGTGCCACCAGCAGAGTAGCTGGGTCTGGGGGCTACACCTTC
>-|-|TRBJ2-1|TRBV27
CASSLTLRRNEQFF
TGTGCCAGCAGTTTGACACTGAGGAGGAATGAGCAGTTCTTC
>-|-|TRBJ1-2|TRBV28
CASIPQRLGGYGYTF
TGTGCCAGCATTCCCCAAAGGTTGGGCGGTTATGGCTACACCTTC
>TRBD2|-|TRBJ2-1|TRBV6-6
CATRTSSRDEQFF
TGTGCCACCCGGACTAGCTCTAGGGATGAGCAGTTCTTC
>TRBD2|-|TRBJ2-4|TRBV19
CASGTAGTSKNIQYF
TGTGCCAGTGGAACCGCCGGGACTAGCAAAAACATTCAGTACTTC
>TRBD1|-|TRBJ1-5|TRBV10-3
CAISKGQGGNQPQHF
TGTGCCATCAGTAAGGGACAGGGGGGCAATCAGCCCCAGCATTTT
>TRBD2|-|TRBJ2-7|TRBV11-1
CASSSASGRAYEQYF
TGTGCCAGCAGCTCCGCTAGCGGGAGGGCCTACGAGCAGTACTTC
>-|few|TRBJ2-1|TRBV11-3
CASSPGGGLKQFF
TGTGCCAGCAGCCCAGGCGGGGGCCTAAAGCAGTTCTTC
>-|-|TRBJ2-3|TRBV5-1
CASSLFQGRDTQYF
TGCGCCAGCAGCTTGTTCCAGGGGAGAGATACGCAGTATTTT
>TRBD2|-|TRBJ2-5|TRBV2
CASSGGTSAETQYF
TGTGCCAGCAGTGGGGGGACTAGCGCAGAGACCCAGTACTTC
>TRBD1|-|TRBJ1-5|TRBV6-6
CASSSGDRGNQPQHF
TGTGCCAGCAGTTCCGGGGACAGGGGCAATCAGCCCCAGCATTTT
>-|once|TRBJ1-3|TRBV20-1
CSASSGNTIYF
TGCAGTGCGAGTTCTGGAAACACCATATATTTT
>TRBD1|few|TRBJ1-2|TRBV28
CASRTGGQGHYGYTF
TGTGCCAGCAGGACCGGGGGACAGGGGCACTATGGCTACACCTTC
>-|once|TRBJ1-1|TRBV4-3
CASSQEVMNTEAFF
TGCGCCAGCAGCCAGGAGGTCATGAACACTGAAGCTTTCTTT
>-|-|TRBJ2-1|TRBV7-3
CASSLTGQVYNEQFF
TGTGCCAGCAGCTTAACGGGTCAGGTCTACAATGAGCAGTTCTTC
>-|-|TRBJ1-1|TRBV11-3
CASSLDSSHTEAFF
TGTGCCAGCAGCTTAGACAGTTCCCACACTGAAGCTTTCTTT
>TRBD2|-|TRBJ2-3|TRBV5-4
CASSLRTSGSTDTQYF
TGTGCCAGCAGCTTGAGAACTAGCGGGAGCACAGATACGCAGTATTTT
>-|-|TRBJ1-2|TRBV20-1
CSASRGSGYTF
TGCAGTGCTTCAAGGGGGAGCGGCTACACCTTC
>-|-|TRBJ2-3|TRBV2
CASSGSHSTDTQYF
TGTGCCAGCAGCGGATCCCATTCCACAGATACGCAGTATTTT
>-|-|TRBJ2-1|TRBV4-1
CASSQERGPRGNEQFF
TGCGCCAGCAGCCAAGAAAGAGGGCCCAGGGGCAATGAGCAGTTCTTC
>TRBD2|-|TRBJ2-5|TRBV7-2
CASSHAGVIETQYF
TGTGCCAGCAGTCACGCGGGGGTGATAGAGACCCAGTACTTC
>-|-|TRBJ2-3|TRBV7-9
CASSPRGAVDTQYF
TGTGCCAGCAGCCCCCGGGGGGCGGTAGATACGCAGTATTTT
>-|few|TRBJ1-5|TRBV6-6
CASSYRGDGQPQHF
TGTGCCAGCAGTTACAGGGGGGACGGACAGCCCCAGCATTTT
>-|-|TRBJ1-5|TRBV28
CASSSITGPNQPQHF
TGTGCCAGCAGTTCCATTACAGGGCCCAATCAGCCCCAGCATTTT
>-|-|TRBJ1-3|TRBV11-3
CASSLNPGDTIYF
TGTGCCAGCAGCTTAAATCCCGGGGACACCATATATTTT
>TRBD2|-|TRBJ2-7|TRBV6-4
CASSTSGGGYEQYF
TGTGCCAGCAGTACTAGCGGGGGCGGCTACGAGCAGTACTTC
>-|-|TRBJ2-5|TRBV5-1
CASSLGSGPRAGETQYF
TGCGCCAGCAGCTTGGGATCGGGACCAAGGGCTGGAGAGACCCAGTACTTC
>-|-|TRBJ1-2|TRBV18
CASSPRGYGYTF
TGTGCCAGCTCACCACGTGGATATGGCTACACCTTC